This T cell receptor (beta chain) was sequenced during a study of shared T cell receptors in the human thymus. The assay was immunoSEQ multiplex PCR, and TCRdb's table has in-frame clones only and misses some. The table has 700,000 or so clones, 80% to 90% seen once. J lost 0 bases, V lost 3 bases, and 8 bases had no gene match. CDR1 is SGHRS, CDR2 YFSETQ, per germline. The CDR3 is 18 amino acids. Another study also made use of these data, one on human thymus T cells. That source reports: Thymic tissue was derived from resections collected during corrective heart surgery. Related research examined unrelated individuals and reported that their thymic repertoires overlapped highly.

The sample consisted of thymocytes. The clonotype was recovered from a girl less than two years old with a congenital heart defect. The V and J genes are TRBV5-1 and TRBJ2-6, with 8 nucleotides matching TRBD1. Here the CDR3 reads CASSYRTGLGSGANVLTF. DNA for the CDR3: TGCGCCAGCAGCTACCGGACAGGGTTGGGCTCTGGGGCCAACGTCCTGACTTTC.